The sequence of this TCR beta chain was determined in a study of T cell responses to AZD1222 COVID-19 vaccine (dated by TCRdb to about 2021). Study-level background: AZD1222 recipients with second doses at about 4 weeks or about 12 weeks were pooled, because spike-specific TCR depth and breadth did not differ between schedules. Trial participants were enrolled by age into subgroups of 18-55, 56-69 and 70-plus years, and 148, 28 and 57 TCR-sequenced participants, respectively, were included in these subgroups. TCR sequencing was performed for approximately 240 trial participants, of whom around 200 were given two doses of AZD1222 and around 26 were given two doses of MenACWY control vaccine. Beyond this particular receptor, the publication reports: In the small 56-69-year group, the increase in depth fell short of significance, most likely because of low power. After two AZD1222 doses, both the breadth and the depth of spike-specific TCRs were significantly higher than at day 0 and than in MenACWY recipients. Vaccine-associated CD4 TCRs spanned the whole spike protein, with dominant responses in regions 160-218 and 743-854. Reportedly, close to half of the unique spike-specific TCRs recognized epitopes lying outside the regions that are mutated in the B.1.351 and B.1.1.7 variants. Because no day 14 peak-response samples were available, the repertoires could be characterized only after the peak T cell response. Conclusions about previously exposed vaccinees are limited because only six or seven AZD1222 recipients were SARS-CoV-2 seropositive at baseline. Participants were mostly white British, with more females than males. The authors suggested clonal diversity may have been underestimated.

In the paper's terms, the time point label means: baseline before first vaccination. Vaccinee samples were obtained from the UK trials COV001 and COV002, which included a single-blind randomized controlled phase 2/3 trial of AZD1222 (ChAdOx1 nCoV-19) in healthy adults. For TCRbeta chain sequencing, PBMC samples from trial participants were taken at day 0 and at day 28 after the second dose. To note about this clone: Its antigen has not been determined. No quality values exist for individual bases; no much larger clone is one base distant.

The CDR3 regions of human TCRbeta chains were analyzed by immunosequencing. The paper's processing steps were these. TCRs in the repertoires were compared against a reference library of SARS-CoV-2-specific TCRs that had been generated with the MIRA antigen-specificity platform. Breadth meant the fraction of unique TCRs that were SARS-CoV-2-associated, whereas depth meant the fraction of total T cells that were SARS-CoV-2-associated. Each spike-specific TCR was assigned to its reactive spike region and to a CD4 or CD8 class using the MIRA data. Log10-transformed breadth and depth values were compared by one-way ANOVA with Sidak's multiple comparisons tests. Here the immuneACCESS table is served through TCRdb, limited to in-frame sequences with V and J called. Missing clones are a known gap in these copies; in checked studies unresolved V genes cover under half, and the rest lacks a known reason. Clone size and the V and J calls come from that table; the DNA yielded D and trimming. Present in this sample are about 110,000 clones, 80% to 90% of which were seen just once. Jointly, the top ten make up around 7.7% of the sample.

V and J lose 6 bases and 2 bases, and a span of 8 bases separates them. As encoded in the germline V gene, CDR1 is MNHEY while CDR2 is SVGEGT. The cysteine opens and the phenylalanine closes a CDR3 of 12 amino acids. Only the CDR3 portion is preserved as DNA: 36 bases, with reading frame beginning at the first base. The source material was peripheral blood, sampled on day 0 of AZD1222 vaccination. This chain joins TRBV6-2 or TRBV6-3 to TRBJ2-7, with no D gene named confidently. This TCR was sampled from an adult in good health. The bases are TGTGCCAGCAGCCATATGACCTACGAGCAGTACTTC. It is translated as CASSHMTYEQYF.